The 27 T cell receptor beta chains below come from one sample, sequenced in a study of blood T cell repertoires in COVID-19. The protocol was immunoSEQ multiplex PCR, while the TCRdb copy is restricted to in-frame clones and leaves out a portion. The data show roughly 320,000 clones, over 75% seen once. The source material was PBMCs or T cells enriched from blood (not recorded which). These receptors originate from a man aged 30 to 39 who had recovered from COVID-19.

The rearrangement links TRBV5-1 to TRBJ2-1; TRBD2 agrees at 7 bases. Germline V gene sequence: CDR1 SGHRS, CDR2 YFSETQ. V lost 4 bases and J lost 2; bases outside the gene matches: 9. The CDR3 has 16 amino acids. CDR3 region: CASSRTSVFTYNEQFF. As DNA, the CDR3 is TGCGCCAGCAGCCGAACTAGCGTCTTCACCTACAATGAGCAGTTCTTC.

V and J are TRBV7-9 and TRBJ2-1, with TRBD1 matching 10 bases. Germline V gene lookup returns CDR1 SEHNR and CDR2 FQNEAQ (reference sequence). CDR3 length equals 15 residues. Trimming cost V 1 base and J 9 bases; bases outside gene matches: 6. The chain's CDR3 is CASSLGPGTGVEQFF. In DNA, the CDR3 is TGTGCCAGCAGCTTAGGGCCCGGGACAGGGGTTGAGCAGTTCTTC.

This chain joins TRBV14 and TRBJ1-6, with D tentatively TRBD1 (6 bases). Germline V gene data show CDR1 as SGHDN and CDR2 as FVKESK. Trimming shortened V by 1 base and J by 9 bases, and 10 bases separated the two germline ends. The CDR3 extends over 14 amino acids. The CDR3 coding sequence is TGTGCCAGCAGCCAAGTACAGGGATTTTCACCCCTCCACTTT. Its translation: CASSQVQGFSPLHF.

In regard to this clone: A read error may explain this, as a much larger clone is one base away. The chain is built from TRBV9 and TRBJ2-2; maybe TRBD2 (6 bases). CDR3 length: 14 residues. Trimming stripped 0 bases from V and 4 bases from J, with 7 bases between. Per germline, CDR1 SGDLS and CDR2 YYNGEE. Here the CDR3 DNA reads TGTGCCAGCAGCGTAGTCGGGGGCACCGGGGAGCTGTTTTTT. Translating it yields CASSVVGGTGELFF.

The chain joins TRBV4-1 to TRBJ1-1; perhaps TRBD1 as D (6 bases). CDR3 length: 17 amino acids. The V end was cut by 3 bases, the J end by 5 bases, with 22 bases between. Per germline, CDR1 MGHRA and CDR2 YSYEKL. The CDR3 region is CASSHPTGRGARTEAFF. The CDR3 nucleotides read TGCGCCAGCAGCCACCCTACAGGGAGGGGGGCTAGGACTGAAGCTTTCTTT.

CDR3 protein: CASSPTGWQPQHF. CDR3 coding DNA: TGTGCCAGCAGTCCCACCGGGTGGCAGCCCCAGCATTTT. The J gene is TRBJ1-5, the V gene TRBV6-2 or TRBV6-3; D is unclear. The CDR3 totals 13 residues. Trimming shortened V by 5 bases and J by 7 bases, and 12 bases separated the two germline ends. CDR1 is MNHEY, CDR2 SVGEGT, per germline.

The chain carries TRBV9 and TRBJ2-2; D is possibly TRBD2 (6 bases). The ends were cut back, 0 bases at V and 5 bases at J, with 11 bases in the middle. The CDR3 loop spans 15 amino acids. Germline CDR1 reads SGDLS; CDR2 reads YYNGEE. CDR3 sequence reads: CASSVGLVGTGELFF. CDR3 nucleotide sequence: TGTGCCAGCAGCGTAGGACTAGTTGGGACCGGGGAGCTGTTTTTT. Full variable domain (remainder filled in from reference TRBV9 and TRBJ2-2): DSGVTQTPKHLITATGQRVTLRCSPRSGDLSVYWYQQSLDQGLQFLIQYYNGEERAKGNILERFSAQQFPDLHSELNLSSLELGDSALYFCASSVGLVGTGELFFGEGSRLTVL.

There are a few counts of this clone. V is TRBV19 and J is TRBJ2-1, with 7 nucleotides matching TRBD2. CDR3 length: 15 amino acids. Trimming removed 3 bases from V and 0 bases from J; junction bases left unmatched: 2. Germline loops: CDR1 LNHDA, CDR2 SQIVND (reference sequence). CDR3: CASSIPGGSYNEQFF. CDR3 bases: TGTGCCAGTAGTATCCCGGGAGGCTCCTACAATGAGCAGTTCTTC.

The V and J genes are TRBV7-8 and TRBJ2-7, with D uncertain. Per the germline V gene, CDR1 is SGHVS and CDR2 is FQNEAQ. V was trimmed by 1 base and J by 6 bases, leaving 13 bases between them. The CDR3 is 14 residues long. DNA of the CDR3: TGTGCCAGCAGCTTAGGACGGAGAGCCCCCGAGCAGTACTTC. Translation: CASSLGRRAPEQYF.

This rearrangement joins TRBV5-6 to TRBJ2-7, with 9 nucleotides matching TRBD1. CDR1 is SGHDT and CDR2 is YYEEEE in the germline V gene. The CDR3 spans 16 residues. The junction had 10 bases not matched to a gene; V was cut back by 4 bases and J by 2 bases. The CDR3 region is CASSGEVGQGTYEQYF. CDR3 DNA: TGTGCCAGCAGCGGGGAGGTAGGACAGGGGACCTACGAGCAGTACTTC.

This chain joins TRBV11-2 and TRBJ1-2; no definite D call. The CDR3 extends over 15 amino acids. CDR1 is SGHAT and CDR2 is FQNNGV in the germline V gene. Trimming removed 2 bases at V and 4 bases at J, with 14 bases between. CDR3 nucleotide sequence: TGTGCCAGCAGCTTATCCAGGTTCGTGAGCTATGGCTACACCTTC. It is translated as CASSLSRFVSYGYTF.

V usage is TRBV7-2 and J usage is TRBJ1-4, with 7 bases fitting TRBD1. The germline CDR1 and CDR2 sequences are SGHTA and FQGNSA. With V trimmed by 3 bases and J by 2 bases, 3 bases remained unmatched. The CDR3 is 15 residues long. The CDR3 bases are TGTGCCAGCAGCTTTGACAGGGCTACTAATGAAAAACTGTTTTTT. Encoded protein: CASSFDRATNEKLFF. The full variable domain, rest sourced from reference TRBV7-2 and TRBJ1-4, is GAGVSQSPSNKVTEKGKDVELRCDPISGHTALYWYRQSLGQGLEFLIYFQGNSAPDKSGLPSDRFSAERTGGSVSTLTIQRTQQEDSAVYLCASSFDRATNEKLFFGSGTQLSVL.

The rearrangement uses TRBV14 and TRBJ1-4; 9 bases map to TRBD1. With V trimmed by 4 bases and J by 0 bases, 18 bases remained unmatched. Germline V lookup: CDR1 SGHDN, CDR2 FVKESK. The CDR3 consists of 21 residues. CDR3 sequence reads: CASSPKRTRDRESATNEKLFF. CDR3 nucleotide sequence: TGTGCCAGCAGCCCAAAACGGACGAGGGACAGGGAGTCCGCAACTAATGAAAAACTGTTTTTT.

This clone came up a few times. The chain is built from TRBV2 and TRBJ2-3; the D gene is possibly TRBD1 (5 bases). CDR3 length: 13 amino acids. V lost 6 bases, J lost 3 bases, and 10 bases lay in between. Germline values: CDR1 SNHLY, CDR2 FYNNEI. The DNA for the CDR3 is TGTGCCAGCAGCGGCAGGGTAACAGATACGCAGTATTTT. It codes for CASSGRVTDTQYF. The whole variable domain, filled in from reference TRBV2 and TRBJ2-3, reads EPEVTQTPSHQVTQMGQEVILRCVPISNHLYFYWYRQILGQKVEFLVSFYNNEISEKSEIFDDQFSVERPDGSNFTLKIRSTKLEDSAMYFCASSGRVTDTQYFGPGTRLTVL.

About this clone: This same CDR3 is encoded by further DNA sequences in the sample. The chain has TRBV7-9 and TRBJ2-5, with 9 nucleotides matching TRBD2. This CDR3 has 15 residues. V gave up 2 bases and J gave up 0 bases; unmatched junction bases: 1. Germline V gene lookup returns CDR1 SEHNR and CDR2 FQNEAQ (reference sequence). CDR3 in DNA: TGTGCCAGCAGCTTACTAGCGGGATACCAAGAGACCCAGTACTTC. Translating it yields CASSLLAGYQETQYF.

This clone was counted a single time. The chain combines TRBV7-9 with TRBJ2-2; 7 bases agree with TRBD1. From germline, CDR1 is SEHNR and CDR2 FQNEAQ (reference sequence). V dropped 4 bases and J dropped 6; count of bases not matched to a gene: 8. The CDR3 length is 15 residues. The chain's CDR3 is CASSSGTAPSGELFF. The CDR3 DNA reads TGTGCCAGCAGCTCCGGGACAGCTCCGTCCGGGGAGCTGTTTTTT.

This chain connects TRBV11-3 to TRBJ2-2; D remains ambiguous. The germline V gene has CDR1 SGHNT and CDR2 YENEEA. This CDR3 comprises 14 residues. V dropped 3 bases and J dropped 1 base, with 6 bases sitting between them. CDR3 coding DNA: TGTGCCAGCAGCTTGGGCCTGAACACCGGGGAGCTGTTTTTT. This gives the protein CASSLGLNTGELFF.

As to this clone: The sample contains more than one DNA sequence encoding this CDR3. This chain links TRBV12-3 or TRBV12-4 with TRBJ1-5; D gene uncertain. With 3 bases removed from V and 1 base from J, the gap between germline ends came to 4 bases. This CDR3 is 13 amino acids long. This CDR3 reads CASSLGSNQPQHF. The CDR3 DNA reads TGTGCCAGCAGTTTGGGCAGCAATCAGCCCCAGCATTTT.

The chain has TRBV29-1 and TRBJ1-1; D is ambiguous. Germline lookup yields CDR1 SQVTM and CDR2 ANQGSEA. This CDR3 has 13 amino acids. Trimming left V 1 base short and J 4 bases short, with 10 bases between. The CDR3 sequence: CSVEGAEVTEAFF. The CDR3 DNA is TGCAGCGTTGAAGGTGCGGAAGTCACTGAAGCTTTCTTT.

The count of this clone is one. The chain joins TRBV4-2 to TRBJ1-5, with a tentative D call TRBD1 (5 bases). The germline CDR1 and CDR2 sequences are LGHNA and YNFKEQ. V lost 1 base and J 7 bases, leaving 8 bases between the germline ends. The CDR3 is 13 residues long. In nucleotides, the CDR3 is TGTGCCAGCAGCCAAGGTAGGGGCCAGCCCCAGCATTTT. The encoded protein is CASSQGRGQPQHF.

The gene calls are TRBV19 and TRBJ1-4, with TRBD1 identical over 10 bases. Germline lookup yields CDR1 LNHDA and CDR2 SQIVND (reference sequence). The junction had 8 bases not matched to a gene; V was cut back by 6 bases and J by 1 base. This CDR3 is built from 17 residues. CDR3 region: CASRVSGQGVTNEKLFF. DNA of the CDR3: TGTGCCAGTAGGGTTAGCGGACAGGGGGTAACTAATGAAAAACTGTTTTTT.

This clone has just one count. The chain combines TRBV9 with TRBJ1-2, with D maybe TRBD1 (6 bases). Germline CDR1 reads SGDLS; CDR2 reads YYNGEE. The CDR3 is 15 residues long. V was pared by 0 bases and J by 4 bases, with 13 bases between. The CDR3 DNA reads as TGTGCCAGCAGCGTAGACCAGGGGTTAGGCTATGGCTACACCTTC. This encodes CASSVDQGLGYGYTF.

The chain is built from TRBV5-6 and TRBJ2-1; 8 positions match TRBD2. V dropped 4 bases and J dropped 6; count of bases not matched to a gene: 15. From germline, CDR1 is SGHDT and CDR2 YYEEEE. This CDR3 region has 17 residues. For the CDR3, the DNA is TGTGCCAGCAGCCCTGGGGTAGCGGGGCAGTTAACCAATGAGCAGTTCTTC. Protein sequence: CASSPGVAGQLTNEQFF. Drawing the rest from reference TRBV5-6 and TRBJ2-1, the complete variable domain is DAGVTQSPTHLIKTRGQQVTLRCSPKSGHDTVSWYQQALGQGPQFIFQYYEEEERQRGNFPDRFSGHQFPNYSSELNVNALLLGDSALYLCASSPGVAGQLTNEQFFGPGTRLTVL.

For this clone: Possible read error: a much larger clone is one base away. The chain employs TRBV2 and TRBJ1-4; possibly TRBD1 for D (5 bases). CDR3 length: 13 residues. Germline CDR1 is SNHLY and CDR2 is FYNNEI. V was cut by 5 bases and J by 7 bases, with 11 bases left in between. In DNA, the CDR3 is TGTGCCAGCAGTTCCCAGGGTCCTGAAAAACTGTTTTTT. Protein sequence: CASSSQGPEKLFF.

This chain links TRBV21-1 with TRBJ1-1; the table's D call of TRBD1 was not tested on the DNA. TRBV21-1 is a pseudogene locus. The CDR3 contains 12 residues. The CDR3 region has the DNA TGTGCCCTCCAGGGGGGATGGACTGAAGCTTTCTTT. As protein: CALQGGWTEAFF.

The chain recombines TRBV5-1 with TRBJ2-4; TRBD1 is a possible D gene (6 bases). The CDR3 is 17 residues long. Trimming stripped 6 bases from V and 7 bases from J, with 26 bases between. CDR1 is SGHRS and CDR2 is YFSETQ in the germline V gene. DNA for the CDR3: TGCGCCAGCATGGTCTCCCCGGGGACAACTCTGAATAACATTCAGTACTTC. Translating it yields CASMVSPGTTLNNIQYF. The full variable domain, its missing parts supplied by reference TRBV5-1 and TRBJ2-4, is KAGVTQTPRYLIKTRGQQVTLSCSPISGHRSVSWYQQTPGQGLQFLFEYFSETQRNKGNFPGRFSGRQFSNSRSEMNVSTLELGDSALYLCASMVSPGTTLNNIQYFGAGTRLSVL.

V usage is TRBV6-5 and J usage is TRBJ1-1; maybe TRBD1 (5 bases). The CDR3 runs to 14 residues. Germline CDR1 is MNHEY and CDR2 is SVGAGI. Between the trimmed V and J ends, which lost 4 bases and 3 bases, there was a span of 12 bases. CDR3 region: CASSWGGRYTEAFF. The CDR3 DNA is TGTGCCAGCAGTTGGGGGGGACGGTACACTGAAGCTTTCTTT.